There are a few counts of the clone carrying this T cell receptor (beta chain). TCRdb passed the reads through MiXCR, listing each CDR3 protein once. The data contain more than 250,000 distinct CDR3 sequences, approximately 13% of them singletons. The CDR3 sequence is 13 residues long. Germline V gene lookup returns CDR1 MGHDK and CDR2 SYGVNS. Trimming stripped 4 bases from V and 10 bases from J, with 13 bases between. This record comes from a study of T cell repertoires in cytomegalovirus infection. This clonotype was obtained from a human donor in good health (CMV status not recorded). Some clones in this sample may be carry-over from other donors' samples. The chain joins TRBV25-1 to TRBJ1-4; D might be TRBD1 (5 bases). Sequenced input: PBMCs. CDR3 sequence (DNA): TGTGCCAGCAGTGCCACGCGGGGCACAAAACTGTTTTTT. It yields the protein CASSATRGTKLFF.